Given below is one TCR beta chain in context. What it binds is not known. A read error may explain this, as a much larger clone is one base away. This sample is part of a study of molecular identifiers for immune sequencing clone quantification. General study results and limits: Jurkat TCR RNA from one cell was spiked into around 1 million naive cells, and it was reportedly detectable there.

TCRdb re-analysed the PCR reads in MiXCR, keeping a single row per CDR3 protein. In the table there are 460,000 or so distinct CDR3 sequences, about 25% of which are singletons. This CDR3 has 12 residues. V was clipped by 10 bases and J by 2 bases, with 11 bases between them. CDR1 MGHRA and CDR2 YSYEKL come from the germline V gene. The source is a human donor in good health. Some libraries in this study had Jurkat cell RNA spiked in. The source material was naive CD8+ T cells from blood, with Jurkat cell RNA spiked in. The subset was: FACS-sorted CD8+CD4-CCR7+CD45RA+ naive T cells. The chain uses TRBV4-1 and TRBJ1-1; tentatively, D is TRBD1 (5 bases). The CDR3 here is CANTDINTEAFF. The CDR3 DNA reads TGCGCCAACACGGACATCAACACTGAAGCTTTCTTT.